These T cell receptor beta chains were read from a single sample in a study of blood T cell repertoires in COVID-19. Sequencing used immunoSEQ multiplex PCR; TCRdb keeps in-frame clones, though not all of them. The data show about 330,000 clones, with approximately 88% seen just once and about 4.7% held by the top ten. Sequencing input: PBMCs or T cells enriched from blood (not recorded which). The origin of the receptors is a man aged 25-40 years who had recovered from COVID-19. CDR3s include the opening cysteine and the closing phenylalanine or tryptophan. The D gene is left open where the match is weak. The size of a clone is reported for some rows only, either as once, few or many, or as a class for expanded clones.

d_gene: .
j_gene: TRBJ2-7
v_gene: TRBV10-3
len: 16
abundance: .
CDR3nt: TGTGCCATCAGTGAAAGTAGTGGCAGGGGATTCTACGAGCAGTACTTC
CDR3aa: CAISESSGRGFYEQYF

d_gene: TRBD1
j_gene: TRBJ2-1
v_gene: TRBV4-1
len: 17
abundance: .
CDR3nt: TGCGCCAGCAGCCAAGATGGGACAGACCTTGCCTACAATGAGCAGTTCTTC
CDR3aa: CASSQDGTDLAYNEQFF

d_gene: .
j_gene: TRBJ2-7
v_gene: TRBV18
len: 13
abundance: .
CDR3nt: TGTGCCAGCTCACCCTCGAGCGGTTACGAGCAGTACTTC
CDR3aa: CASSPSSGYEQYF

d_gene: TRBD1
j_gene: TRBJ1-6
v_gene: TRBV10-3
len: 17
abundance: .
CDR3nt: TGTGCCATCAGTGAAGGACAGGGAGTAACCAACGGTTCACCCCTCCACTTT
CDR3aa: CAISEGQGVTNGSPLHF

d_gene: TRBD1
j_gene: TRBJ1-1
v_gene: TRBV19
len: 12
abundance: .
CDR3nt: TGTGCCAGTAGTTCAGGACAGGTCGGCGCTTTCTTT
CDR3aa: CASSSGQVGAFF

d_gene: .
j_gene: TRBJ2-5
v_gene: TRBV5-1
len: 14
abundance: .
CDR3nt: TGCGCCAGCAGCGAGGGGGGGCCGCAGGAGACCCAGTACTTC
CDR3aa: CASSEGGPQETQYF

d_gene: .
j_gene: TRBJ1-5
v_gene: TRBV10-3
len: 14
abundance: .
CDR3nt: TGTGCCATCAGTGATGGGCAGGGCTATCAGCCCCAGCATTTT
CDR3aa: CAISDGQGYQPQHF

d_gene: TRBD2
j_gene: TRBJ2-5
v_gene: TRBV13
len: 15
abundance: once
CDR3nt: TGTGCCAGCAGCCCCCTCCCTGCGGGGGGAGAGACCCAGTACTTC
CDR3aa: CASSPLPAGGETQYF

d_gene: TRBD1
j_gene: TRBJ1-5
v_gene: TRBV4-1
len: 14
abundance: .
CDR3nt: TGCGCCAGCAGCCAAGTACAGGGGAATCAGCCCCAGCATTTT
CDR3aa: CASSQVQGNQPQHF

d_gene: TRBD2
j_gene: TRBJ2-2
v_gene: TRBV10-3
len: 17
abundance: .
CDR3nt: TGTGCCATCAGTGAATGGACTAGCGGGGGAGACACCGGGGAGCTGTTTTTT
CDR3aa: CAISEWTSGGDTGELFF

d_gene: .
j_gene: TRBJ1-1
v_gene: TRBV7-9
len: 13
abundance: .
CDR3nt: TGTGCCAGCAGCTTGCAGGGTGGCACTGAAGCTTTCTTT
CDR3aa: CASSLQGGTEAFF

d_gene: .
j_gene: TRBJ2-1
v_gene: TRBV5-1
len: 13
abundance: .
CDR3nt: TGCGCCAGCAGCTTGACCGGGTTCTCTGAGCAGTTCTTC
CDR3aa: CASSLTGFSEQFF

d_gene: TRBD1
j_gene: TRBJ1-1
v_gene: TRBV27
len: 17
abundance: .
CDR3nt: TGTGCCAGCAGTTTATCCTCCACGACAGGGAGTTGGACTGAAGCTTTCTTT
CDR3aa: CASSLSSTTGSWTEAFF

d_gene: TRBD1
j_gene: TRBJ2-4
v_gene: TRBV7-9
len: 14
abundance: .
CDR3nt: TGTGCCAGCAGCTTAGGTCAGGGGGTCAACATTCAGTACTTC
CDR3aa: CASSLGQGVNIQYF

d_gene: .
j_gene: TRBJ2-7
v_gene: TRBV28
len: 17
abundance: .
CDR3nt: TGTGCCAGCAGTTTTTACTCGACGGTACCCTCCGGGAGCGAGCAGTACTTC
CDR3aa: CASSFYSTVPSGSEQYF

d_gene: TRBD2
j_gene: TRBJ2-1
v_gene: TRBV5-1
len: 15
abundance: .
CDR3nt: TGCGCCAGCAGCTTGGAAGCGGGGGGTTACAATGAGCAGTTCTTC
CDR3aa: CASSLEAGGYNEQFF

d_gene: TRBD1
j_gene: TRBJ2-1
v_gene: TRBV6-5
len: 14
abundance: .
CDR3nt: TGTGCCAGCGGGAAACTCACAGGGGGCAATGAGCAGTTCTTC
CDR3aa: CASGKLTGGNEQFF

d_gene: TRBD1
j_gene: TRBJ1-1
v_gene: TRBV6-5
len: 14
abundance: .
CDR3nt: TGTGCCAGCAGTCCGACAGGGGGTAACACTGAAGCTTTCTTT
CDR3aa: CASSPTGGNTEAFF

d_gene: .
j_gene: TRBJ1-1
v_gene: TRBV19
len: 13
abundance: .
CDR3nt: TGTGCCAGTAGAGTCTCGGGGGGGGCTGAAGCTTTCTTT
CDR3aa: CASRVSGGAEAFF

d_gene: .
j_gene: TRBJ2-7
v_gene: TRBV2
len: 14
abundance: .
CDR3nt: TGTGCCAGCAGTGAATCCACAGGGTCTGGGGAGCAGTACTTC
CDR3aa: CASSESTGSGEQYF

d_gene: .
j_gene: TRBJ1-2
v_gene: TRBV18
len: 17
abundance: .
CDR3nt: TGTGCCAGCTCACCACTGGGGCAGGGAAGGGGAAACTATGGCTACACCTTC
CDR3aa: CASSPLGQGRGNYGYTF

d_gene: .
j_gene: TRBJ1-6
v_gene: TRBV6-1
len: 15
abundance: .
CDR3nt: TGTGCCAGCAGTGAAGGACTTATGGCGAATTCACCCCTCCACTTT
CDR3aa: CASSEGLMANSPLHF

d_gene: .
j_gene: TRBJ1-1
v_gene: TRBV2
len: 11
abundance: .
CDR3nt: TGTGCCAGGACAGTACGCGCTGAAGCTTTCTTT
CDR3aa: CARTVRAEAFF

d_gene: TRBD1
j_gene: TRBJ2-4
v_gene: TRBV29-1
len: 14
abundance: .
CDR3nt: TGCAGCGTGGGGACAGGGGTCGTCAAAAACATTCAGTACTTC
CDR3aa: CSVGTGVVKNIQYF

d_gene: TRBD2
j_gene: TRBJ2-7
v_gene: TRBV7-2
len: 16
abundance: once
CDR3nt: TGTGCCAGCAGCTCCGAAACTAGCGGGGGAGGCTACGAGCAGTACTTC
CDR3aa: CASSSETSGGGYEQYF

d_gene: TRBD1
j_gene: TRBJ1-4
v_gene: TRBV19
len: 14
abundance: few
CDR3nt: TGTGCCAGTAGTATAGTGACAGGGACGGAAAAACTGTTTTTT
CDR3aa: CASSIVTGTEKLFF

d_gene: .
j_gene: TRBJ1-5
v_gene: TRBV6-5
len: 15
abundance: .
CDR3nt: TGTGCCAGCAGTTACTCGGGGAGGGTCAGGCAGCCCCAGCATTTT
CDR3aa: CASSYSGRVRQPQHF

d_gene: .
j_gene: TRBJ2-1
v_gene: TRBV6-5
len: 16
abundance: .
CDR3nt: TGTGCCAGCAGTTACTCCCGGGAGAGCTCCTACAATGAGCAGTTCTTC
CDR3aa: CASSYSRESSYNEQFF

d_gene: TRBD1
j_gene: TRBJ1-1
v_gene: TRBV6-5
len: 15
abundance: .
CDR3nt: TGTGCCAGCAGTTACTCGAAGACAGGGGGAACTGAAGCTTTCTTT
CDR3aa: CASSYSKTGGTEAFF

d_gene: .
j_gene: TRBJ1-1
v_gene: TRBV10-2
len: 12
abundance: .
CDR3nt: TGCGCCAGCAGTTCAGGGGACCCTGAAGCTTTCTTT
CDR3aa: CASSSGDPEAFF

d_gene: .
j_gene: TRBJ2-3
v_gene: TRBV30
len: 15
abundance: once
CDR3nt: TGTGCCTGGAGTGGTTCAGGGACTAGCACAGATACGCAGTATTTT
CDR3aa: CAWSGSGTSTDTQYF

d_gene: .
j_gene: TRBJ1-2
v_gene: TRBV18
len: 16
abundance: .
CDR3nt: TGTGCCAGCTCACCGCCGAGTACGAGGTCGGAATATGGCTACACCTTC
CDR3aa: CASSPPSTRSEYGYTF

d_gene: .
j_gene: TRBJ1-2
v_gene: TRBV3-1/TRBV3-2
len: 15
abundance: .
CDR3nt: TGTGCCAGCAGCCAAGATCGGGCAGGGAGGTATGGCTACACCTTC
CDR3aa: CASSQDRAGRYGYTF

d_gene: .
j_gene: TRBJ2-5
v_gene: TRBV19
len: 14
abundance: .
CDR3nt: TGTGCCAGTAGTATGGGGGGATATGAAGAGACCCAGTACTTC
CDR3aa: CASSMGGYEETQYF

d_gene: .
j_gene: TRBJ2-3
v_gene: TRBV28
len: 14
abundance: .
CDR3nt: TGTGCCAGCAGTAACAGGGCGGTTACAGATACGCAGTATTTT
CDR3aa: CASSNRAVTDTQYF

d_gene: .
j_gene: TRBJ1-1
v_gene: TRBV13
len: 20
abundance: .
CDR3nt: TGTGCCAGCAGCTTAGGGGGGTTTGGGACCACCCGGAGGGTTCGCCCTGAAGCTTTCTTT
CDR3aa: CASSLGGFGTTRRVRPEAFF

d_gene: .
j_gene: TRBJ1-1
v_gene: TRBV5-5
len: 13
abundance: once
CDR3nt: TGTGCCAGCAGCTTAGGAGTGAACACTGAAGCTTTCTTT
CDR3aa: CASSLGVNTEAFF

d_gene: TRBD2
j_gene: TRBJ2-3
v_gene: TRBV5-1
len: 14
abundance: .
CDR3nt: TGCGCCAGCAGCGGCGGGAGGGGCGGAGATACGCAGTATTTT
CDR3aa: CASSGGRGGDTQYF

d_gene: .
j_gene: TRBJ1-2
v_gene: TRBV9
len: 17
abundance: .
CDR3nt: TGTGCCAGCAGCGTAGATGGGGCAGTGGCCTACCTAGGAGGCTACACCTTC
CDR3aa: CASSVDGAVAYLGGYTF

d_gene: TRBD1
j_gene: TRBJ1-2
v_gene: TRBV28
len: 16
abundance: .
CDR3nt: TGTGCCAGCAGTCCCCACACAGGGGGCTTTAGCTATGGCTACACCTTC
CDR3aa: CASSPHTGGFSYGYTF

d_gene: TRBD1
j_gene: TRBJ2-1
v_gene: TRBV7-9
len: 15
abundance: .
CDR3nt: TGTGCCAGCAGCTTAGACGGGACAGGGAATAATGAGCAGTTCTTC
CDR3aa: CASSLDGTGNNEQFF

d_gene: .
j_gene: TRBJ2-7
v_gene: TRBV10-2
len: 11
abundance: .
CDR3nt: TGCGCCAGCAGTGTCGGACAAGATCCGCGCTTC
CDR3aa: CASSVGQDPRF

d_gene: .
j_gene: TRBJ2-5
v_gene: TRBV6-5
len: 13
abundance: .
CDR3nt: TGTGCCAGCAGCCCGCCCGGCCAAGAGACCCAGTACTTC
CDR3aa: CASSPPGQETQYF

d_gene: .
j_gene: TRBJ1-5
v_gene: TRBV19
len: 15
abundance: .
CDR3nt: TGTGCCAGTAGTATAGGAGGGCGGTTCAATCAGCCCCAGCATTTT
CDR3aa: CASSIGGRFNQPQHF

d_gene: .
j_gene: TRBJ2-7
v_gene: TRBV7-9
len: 12
abundance: .
CDR3nt: TGTGCCAGCAGCCCCCAGAACTACGAGCAGTACTTC
CDR3aa: CASSPQNYEQYF

d_gene: .
j_gene: TRBJ2-7
v_gene: TRBV27
len: 13
abundance: .
CDR3nt: TGTGCCAGCCGCAGTTGGGGAGTGCGCGAGCAGTACTTC
CDR3aa: CASRSWGVREQYF

d_gene: TRBD1
j_gene: TRBJ1-2
v_gene: TRBV4-1
len: 15
abundance: .
CDR3nt: TGCGCCAGCAGCCAAGGGACAGGGACCTTCTATGGCTACACCTTC
CDR3aa: CASSQGTGTFYGYTF

d_gene: TRBD2
j_gene: TRBJ2-3
v_gene: TRBV5-1
len: 16
abundance: .
CDR3nt: TGCGCCAGCAGCTTGGTCGGGGGGGCCCCCACAGATACGCAGTATTTT
CDR3aa: CASSLVGGAPTDTQYF

d_gene: .
j_gene: TRBJ2-7
v_gene: TRBV10-3
len: 13
abundance: .
CDR3nt: TGTGCCATCAGTGAGTCCAACGGCTACGAGCAGTACTTC
CDR3aa: CAISESNGYEQYF

d_gene: .
j_gene: TRBJ2-7
v_gene: TRBV28
len: 11
abundance: .
CDR3nt: TGTGCCAGCAGTTGGGGGACTTTTCAGTACTTC
CDR3aa: CASSWGTFQYF